This T cell receptor (beta chain) was sequenced during a study of shared clonotypes between healthy human individuals. Study-wide findings and caveats: Tissues were not sampled, only blood, and their repertoires likely differ.

Germline V lookup: CDR1 MNHEY, CDR2 SVGAGI. Trimming shortened V by 7 bases and J by 8 bases, and 15 bases separated the two germline ends. The CDR3 length is 14 residues. Worth noting for this clone: The antigen remains unidentified.

TCRdb keeps only in-frame clones here, not all; method: immunoSEQ multiplex PCR. This table holds about 2.4 million clones, roughly 92% found once. Every contributor of samples was a Caucasian grown-up residing in Nashville, Tennessee. Sequenced material: naive CD4+ T cells sorted from blood. Subset here: CD45RA+ positively selected. The rearrangement joins TRBV6-5 to TRBJ1-6; D not certain. This clonotype was sampled from a young man in good health. The CDR3, as DNA: TGTGCCAGCACAGCCACGGGTTATTATTCACCCCTCCACTTT. This translates into CASTATGYYSPLHF.